The 3 T cell receptor beta chains below all came from one sample that was sequenced in a study of OX40 agonist ivuxolimab in advanced cancers. The library was built by means of the immunoSEQ multiplex PCR assay. TCRdb carries this immuneACCESS record with in-frame sequences only. Its versions omit some clonotypes, under half of them owing to an unresolved V gene in the studies checked, with the rest unexplained. Recorded for this sample are 95,000 to 150,000 clones; 90% to 95% of them occurred a single time. Clones ranked in the top ten supply about 0.14% of the sample. The material was CD4+ or CD8+ T cells sorted from blood, obtained in a trial of the OX40 agonist ivuxolimab. The receptors derive from an adult with an advanced solid tumor such as melanoma, head and neck, liver or kidney cancer.

The CDR3 nucleotides read TGTGCCAGTAGCCAAGGGGGGCACCACGAGCAGTACTTC. Translation gives CASSQGGHHEQYF. The rearrangement uses TRBV19 and TRBJ2-7; D assignment may be TRBD1 or TRBD2 (6 bases each). Trimming shortened V by 6 bases and J by 5 bases, and 14 bases separated the two germline ends. The CDR3 runs 13 residues. Germline V gene data show CDR1 as LNHDA and CDR2 as SQIVND (reference sequence).

The chain is built from TRBV5-8 and TRBJ1-5, with unresolved D. Germline CDR1 is SGHTS and CDR2 is YDEGEE. The CDR3 spans 14 residues. Trimming cost V 2 bases and J 2 bases, with 8 bases left between them. CDR3 nucleotide sequence: TGTGCCAGCAGCTTCACTGGGGGCAATCAGCCCCAGCATTTT. Translation gives CASSFTGGNQPQHF.

The V gene is TRBV5-1, the J gene TRBJ1-5, with D tentatively TRBD1 (5 bases). The CDR3 is 15 amino acids. Trimming removed 4 bases at V and 7 bases at J, with 18 bases between. Germline V gene data show CDR1 as SGHRS and CDR2 as YFSETQ. The CDR3, as DNA: TGCGCCAGCAGCCCCGGGGGGGGTCGAGGCCAGCCCCAGCATTTT. Protein product: CASSPGGGRGQPQHF.